Below, 13 T cell receptor beta chains from the same sample are listed, as sequenced in a study of CXCR3-negative and CXCR3-positive naive CD8 T cells. Study findings and constraints: Compared with CXCR3-negative naive cells, CXCR3-positive naive cells showed more hydrophobic TRB CDR3s.

These receptors have no identified antigens. The libraries of TRB cDNA were prepared using 5' RACE with UMI labels. TCRdb re-called the 5' RACE reads; one entry per CDR3 protein, DNA not given. There are some 130,000 distinct CDR3 sequences in the sample, with around 0.54% held by the top ten. Input material: naive CXCR3+ CD8+ T cells from blood. Subset in this sample: CD45RO-CCR7+CD27+CD95- naive CD8+ T cells expressing CXCR3 (TNR3+). The origin of the receptors is a human donor in good health. Some clones in this sample may be carry-over from other donors' samples.

The V gene is TRBV5-4, the J gene TRBJ2-3; TCRdb's D gene call, TRBD2, goes unchecked for lack of DNA. This CDR3 is 18 amino acids long. Per the germline V gene, CDR1 is SGHNT and CDR2 is YYREEE (reference sequence). CDR3 loop: CASSPNSFSGVSTDTQYF.

V and J are TRBV29-1 and TRBJ2-3. There are 14 residues in the CDR3. Germline CDR1 SQVTM, CDR2 ANQGSEA. The CDR3 region is CSVEDSVDTDTQYF.

The chain has TRBV29-1 and TRBJ2-7; the TRBD1 assignment by TCRdb is unverifiable without DNA. This CDR3 contains 13 residues. The germline V gene encodes CDR1 SQVTM and CDR2 ANQGSEA. The CDR3 loop reads CSVEDGTGNEQYF.

This chain links TRBV29-1 with TRBJ1-2; lacking DNA, the TRBD1 call made by TCRdb goes unchecked. The CDR3 has 16 residues. Germline lookup yields CDR1 SQVTM and CDR2 ANQGSEA. This chain's CDR3 is CSSEPPWDSINYGYTF. Full variable domain (remainder filled in from reference TRBV29-1 and TRBJ1-2): SAVISQKPSRDICQRGTSLTIQCQVDSQVTMMFWYRQQPGQSLTLIATANQGSEATYESGFVIDKFPISRPNLTFSTLTVSNMSPEDSSIYLCSSEPPWDSINYGYTFGSGTRLTVV.

V usage is TRBV13 and J usage is TRBJ1-2; the D call from TCRdb, TRBD1, cannot be confirmed without DNA. Germline lookup yields CDR1 PRHDT and CDR2 FYEKMQ (reference sequence). This CDR3 contains 13 residues. CDR3 sequence: CASSRAGGDGYTF. Complete variable domain (other parts from reference TRBV13 and TRBJ1-2): AAGVIQSPRHLIKEKRETATLKCYPIPRHDTVYWYQQGPGQDPQFLISFYEKMQSDKGSIPDRFSAQQFSDYHSELNMSSLELGDSALYFCASSRAGGDGYTFGSGTRLTVV.

The chain joins TRBV27 to TRBJ1-1; TCRdb designates TRBD1, a call that cannot be tested without DNA. CDR3 size: 18 residues. CDR1 is MNHEY and CDR2 is SMNVEV in the germline V gene (reference sequence). The CDR3 loop is CASSLQPPLPGGNTEAFF.

The J gene is TRBJ2-7, the V gene TRBV7-8; no DNA is available, so the TRBD2 call from TCRdb remains unchecked. The CDR3 consists of 17 residues. Germline CDR1 SGHVS, CDR2 FQNEAQ. The CDR3 loop is CASSLVLAGGQWGEQYF.

This CDR3 is CASSLHRAGGINGYTF. The rearrangement uses TRBV12-3 or TRBV12-4 and TRBJ1-2; the D call of TRBD1 rests on TCRdb alone, since no DNA is present to check it. The CDR3 is 16 residues long.

This sequence joins TRBV4-1 and TRBJ1-5; the TCRdb D gene call, TRBD1, has no DNA to confirm it. The CDR3 runs to 16 residues. CDR1 and CDR2 from the germline V gene are MGHRA and YSYEKL. CDR3 residues: CASSPSQGASNQPQHF.

The V gene is TRBV20-1, the J gene TRBJ2-7; the D gene TCRdb calls, TRBD2, cannot be checked with no DNA. Looked up from germline, CDR1 is DFQATT and CDR2 is SNEGSKA (reference sequence). The CDR3 contains 14 residues. The CDR3 here is CSAREMASRYEQYF.

The chain has TRBV20-1 and TRBJ1-5; TCRdb's D call, TRBD1, is unchecked because there is no DNA. There are 13 residues in the CDR3. Per the germline V gene, CDR1 is DFQATT and CDR2 is SNEGSKA (reference sequence). The CDR3 loop reads CSAQGDFNQPQHF.

The J gene is TRBJ1-2, the V gene TRBV7-2; TCRdb designates TRBD1, a call that cannot be tested without DNA. This CDR3 spans 12 amino acids. CDR1 and CDR2 (germline): SGHTA, FQGNSA. CDR3 loop: CASSLGARGYTF.

CDR3 protein: CASSPGGPYGYTF. This chain uses TRBV10-1 with TRBJ1-2; TCRdb's D call of TRBD1 is untestable without DNA. CDR1 and CDR2 from the germline V gene are WNHNN and SYGVQD (reference sequence). The length of the CDR3 is 13 residues.